The TCR beta chain under discussion was sequenced for a study of T cell responses to AZD1222 COVID-19 vaccine. Study-wide points: Increases in Spike-specific TCR breadth and depth were seen after two AZD1222 doses. Repertoire sampling was restricted to post-peak T cell response timepoints. Seropositive status at baseline applied to only five to seven AZD1222 recipients.

The germline V and J ends were trimmed by 0 bases and 2 bases, with 4 bases remaining between them. The CDR3 has 13 amino acids. Germline V gene lookup returns CDR1 MNHEY and CDR2 SVGAGI. As regards this clone: Its target is not known.

Clones were read by immunoSEQ multiplex PCR, and TCRdb kept only the in-frame ones, dropping some. The sample lists 40,000 to 55,000 clones, over 60% occurring once. Here the sequenced sample was peripheral blood, taken on day 0 of AZD1222 vaccination. The V and J genes are TRBV6-5 and TRBJ1-1; no clear D gene. The sequence was obtained from an adult in good health. CDR3 sequence reads: CASSYSSNTEAFF. The CDR3 DNA is TGTGCCAGCAGTTACTCGTCCAACACTGAAGCTTTCTTT.